One and the same sample provided the 26 T cell receptor beta chains below, sequenced in a study of technical replicates of blood from a few donors. Data came from immunoSEQ multiplex PCR; TCRdb stores just in-frame clones and leaves some out. Counted here are 82,000 or so clones, 96% occurring once; the ten biggest clones make up more than 0.35%. Specimen: T cells isolated from PBMCs. These receptors all stem from a human donor in good health.

This clone was seen a few times. The chain has TRBV6-1 and TRBJ2-6; 8 bases map to TRBD1. The CDR3 is 15 amino acids. Germline CDR1 and CDR2: MNHNS and SASEGT. J was trimmed by 2 bases and V by 4 bases; bases with no gene match: 1. The CDR3 nucleotides are TGTGCCAGCAGTGCACAGGGGGCTGGGGCCAACGTCCTGACTTTC. Residues: CASSAQGAGANVLTF.

The rearrangement uses TRBV30 and TRBJ2-7; D remains ambiguous. The V gene's germline CDR1 is GTSNPN and CDR2 SVGIG (reference sequence). This CDR3 has 10 amino acids. Between the trimmed V and J ends, which lost 3 bases and 5 bases, there was a span of 5 bases. CDR3 nucleotides: TGTGCCTGGAGCCGTAACGAGCAGTACTTC. It translates to CAWSRNEQYF.

V gene TRBV11-2 combines with J gene TRBJ2-1, with 12 bases identical to TRBD2. This CDR3 spans 15 amino acids. V shed 5 bases, J shed 9 bases, and the junction held 8 bases outside the gene matches. The V gene's germline CDR1 is SGHAT and CDR2 FQNNGV. The CDR3 nucleotides read TGTGCCAGCAGCCGACGACTAGCGGGAGATGGTGAGCAGTTCTTC. This encodes CASSRRLAGDGEQFF.

This chain uses TRBV5-1 with TRBJ1-3; unclear D gene. Germline V CDR1 and CDR2: SGHRS, YFSETQ. The CDR3 runs to 14 residues. With 7 bases removed from V and 4 bases from J, the gap between germline ends came to 15 bases. CDR3 DNA: TGCGCCAGCCACCTCGGGGTGCAAGGAAACACCATATATTTT. Residues: CASHLGVQGNTIYF.

V usage is TRBV2 and J usage is TRBJ1-5; 8 bases are a match to TRBD1. The length of the CDR3 is 16 residues. The V segment lost 5 bases and the J segment 1 base; nucleotides outside the gene matches: 7. Germline V CDR1 and CDR2: SNHLY, FYNNEI. The CDR3 DNA follows: TGTGCCAGCAGTCGACTCAGGGGGCGAAGCAATCAGCCCCAGCATTTT. This codes for CASSRLRGRSNQPQHF.

On this clone: Within the sample, other DNA sequences also encode this same CDR3. The chain uses TRBV4-3 and TRBJ2-1; 8 bases fit TRBD2. This CDR3 is built from 15 residues. V was clipped by 4 bases and J by 3 bases; unmatched bases: 5. Per the germline V gene, CDR1 is LGHNA and CDR2 is YSLEER. CDR3: CASSRGLADYNEQFF. The CDR3 bases are TGCGCCAGCAGCCGCGGACTAGCTGACTACAATGAGCAGTTCTTC.

This chain links TRBV6-1 with TRBJ2-7; no firm D call. This CDR3 spans 14 amino acids. CDR1 is MNHNS, CDR2 SASEGT, per germline. Between the trimmed V and J ends, which lost 1 base and 0 bases, there was a span of 7 bases. The CDR3 nucleotides read TGTGCCAGCAGTGAAGGAGGATCCTCCTACGAGCAGTACTTC. Amino acid sequence: CASSEGGSSYEQYF.

CDR3 DNA sequence: TGTGCCAGCACTAACGGGGGGTCTATTTTAAACACCGGGGAGCTGTTTTTT. This sequence encodes CASTNGGSILNTGELFF. The V gene is TRBV5-4, the J gene TRBJ2-2; 7 nucleotides line up with TRBD2. Per the germline V gene, CDR1 is SGHNT and CDR2 is YYREEE (reference sequence). The V segment lost 6 bases and the J segment 2 bases; nucleotides outside the gene matches: 13. This CDR3 region has 17 residues.

This sequence joins TRBV18 and TRBJ1-1, with D perhaps matching TRBD1 (6 bases). Germline CDR1 is KGHSH and CDR2 is LQKENI. There are 15 residues in the CDR3. V lost 3 bases and J lost 4, with 15 bases in between. The CDR3 loop is CASSPLSGAGTEAFF. CDR3 sequence (DNA): TGTGCCAGCTCACCTCTCTCAGGGGCTGGCACTGAAGCTTTCTTT.

This rearrangement joins TRBV18 to TRBJ2-4; TRBD1 is a possible D gene (6 bases). This CDR3 is 16 amino acids long. Between the trimmed V and J ends, which lost 1 base and 0 bases, there was a span of 10 bases. Germline loops: CDR1 KGHSH, CDR2 LQKENI. This chain's CDR3 is CASSPRGHLAKNIQYF. CDR3 nucleotide sequence: TGTGCCAGCTCACCACGGGGACACCTAGCCAAAAACATTCAGTACTTC.

The genes are TRBV28 and TRBJ1-4, with 7 bases aligning to TRBD1. CDR3 length equals 14 residues. The V segment lost 7 bases and the J segment 8 bases; nucleotides outside the gene matches: 10. Germline loops: CDR1 MDHEN, CDR2 SYDVKM. CDR3 nucleotides: TGTGCCAGCAACGACGGGACAGTGAGGGAAAAACTGTTTTTT. Encoded protein: CASNDGTVREKLFF.

V and J are TRBV5-4 and TRBJ2-1; 8 bases fit TRBD1. This CDR3 is built from 15 residues. Germline CDR1 and CDR2: SGHNT and YYREEE (reference sequence). Trimming took 4 bases from V and 2 from J; bases not matched to a gene: 5. CDR3 DNA sequence: TGTGCCAGCAGCCGAAGACAGGGGCCCTACAATGAGCAGTTCTTC. Translated, it gives CASSRRQGPYNEQFF.

The genes are TRBV6-5 and TRBJ1-5, with TRBD1 matching over 8 bases. V was clipped by 6 bases and J by 2 bases; unmatched bases: 6. Germline V gene sequence: CDR1 MNHEY, CDR2 SVGAGI. CDR3 length equals 15 residues. CDR3 DNA: TGTGCCAGCAGCAGGAAACAGGGGGGCAATCAGCCCCAGCATTTT. This encodes CASSRKQGGNQPQHF.

J is TRBJ2-3 and V is TRBV4-1; 8 bases are a match to TRBD1. The CDR3 totals 15 residues. The germline CDR1 and CDR2 sequences are MGHRA and YSYEKL. V lost 3 bases, J lost 4 bases, and 6 bases stayed unmatched. DNA of the CDR3: TGCGCCAGCAGCCAGAGGCAGGGGGCATCAGATACGCAGTATTTT. Protein product: CASSQRQGASDTQYF.

The chain links TRBV7-2 to TRBJ1-2; D uncertain. Germline V gives CDR1 SGHTA, CDR2 FQGNSA. V was pared by 4 bases and J by 2 bases, with 5 bases between. The CDR3 has 12 residues. The CDR3 region has the DNA TGTGCCAGCAGCTCGTCGAACTATGGCTACACCTTC. This encodes CASSSSNYGYTF. Full variable domain (rest looked up from reference TRBV7-2 and TRBJ1-2): GAGVSQSPSNKVTEKGKDVELRCDPISGHTALYWYRQSLGQGLEFLIYFQGNSAPDKSGLPSDRFSAERTGGSVSTLTIQRTQQEDSAVYLCASSSSNYGYTFGSGTRLTVV.

The chain uses TRBV7-8 and TRBJ2-7; D possibly corresponds to TRBD1 (7 bases). Germline assignment: CDR1 SGHVS and CDR2 FQNEAQ. V was pared by 5 bases and J by 4 bases, with 15 bases between. The CDR3 spans 14 residues. The CDR3 DNA is TGTGCCAGCAGCGACGGAGGGGGCCTATACGAGCAGTACTTC. Translation: CASSDGGGLYEQYF.

V and J are TRBV29-1 and TRBJ2-5; D unresolved. The CDR3 sequence is 11 residues long. The ends were cut back, 8 bases at V and 5 bases at J, with 12 bases in the middle. Germline V gene sequence: CDR1 SQVTM, CDR2 ANQGSEA. CDR3 sequence reads: CSCNWHETQYF. As DNA, the CDR3 is TGCAGCTGCAATTGGCACGAGACCCAGTACTTC.

The J gene is TRBJ2-1, the V gene TRBV30; 8 bases align to TRBD2. Germline loops: CDR1 GTSNPN, CDR2 SVGIG (reference sequence). The junction had 17 bases not matched to a gene; V was cut back by 7 bases and J by 9 bases. This CDR3 has 15 amino acids. The CDR3 region is CASFGGAGVGPEQFF. CDR3 nucleotide sequence: TGTGCCTCCTTCGGGGGAGCGGGAGTCGGACCTGAGCAGTTCTTC. Supplemented by reference TRBV30 and TRBJ2-1, the full variable domain reads SQTIHQWPATLVQPVGSPLSLECTVEGTSNPNLYWYRQAAGRGLQLLFYSVGIGQISSEVPQNLSASRPQDRQFILSSKKLLLSDSGFYLCASFGGAGVGPEQFFGPGTRLTVL.

The chain couples TRBV20-1 to TRBJ2-1; tentatively, D is TRBD1 (5 bases). Looked up from germline, CDR1 is DFQATT and CDR2 is SNEGSKA (reference sequence). The V end was cut by 3 bases, the J end by 7 bases, with 7 bases between. The length of the CDR3 is 11 residues. The chain's CDR3 is CSASKGNEQFF. In DNA form, the CDR3 reads TGCAGTGCTAGTAAGGGGAATGAGCAGTTCTTC.

The chain combines TRBV18 with TRBJ2-1; 10 positions agree with TRBD2. The J segment lost 8 bases and the V segment lost 3 bases, leaving 7 bases of the junction unmatched. The germline V gene has CDR1 KGHSH and CDR2 LQKENI. This CDR3 comprises 15 residues. CDR3 in amino acids: CASSPGLAGADEQFF. The CDR3 nucleotides are TGTGCCAGCTCACCTGGGCTAGCGGGAGCGGATGAGCAGTTCTTC.

This chain connects TRBV25-1 to TRBJ2-7; TRBD2 agrees at 9 bases. Trimming took 3 bases from V and 2 from J; bases not matched to a gene: 8. CDR1 MGHDK and CDR2 SYGVNS come from the germline V gene. The CDR3 is 16 amino acids. The CDR3 nucleotides read TGTGCCAGCAGTGATTTAAGGACTAGCGCGACCTACGAGCAGTACTTC. It is translated as CASSDLRTSATYEQYF.

J is TRBJ1-5 and V is TRBV10-3; D is unclear. The CDR3 loop spans 13 amino acids. Germline CDR1 reads ENHRY; CDR2 reads SYGVKD. The germline V and J ends were trimmed by 2 bases and 4 bases, with 6 bases remaining between them. The CDR3 DNA reads TGTGCCATCAGTGAGCCGGGGAATCAGCCCCAGCATTTT. Residues: CAISEPGNQPQHF.

This clone occurred once. The rearrangement uses TRBV27 and TRBJ2-7; no firm D call. The CDR3 is made up of 13 amino acids. Per germline, CDR1 MNHEY and CDR2 SMNVEV (reference sequence). V shed 2 bases and J shed 0 bases, with 5 bases lying between them. The CDR3 loop reads CASSLHSSYEQYF. The CDR3 nucleotides are TGTGCCAGCAGTTTACACAGCTCCTACGAGCAGTACTTC.

The genes are TRBV29-1 and TRBJ2-3, with 10 bases fitting TRBD1. Germline CDR1 reads SQVTM; CDR2 reads ANQGSEA. The CDR3 is made up of 14 amino acids. V shed 4 bases, J shed 4 bases, and the junction held 5 bases outside the gene matches. CDR3 sequence (DNA): TGCAGCGTTGGGGACAGGGGCTTGGCAGATACGCAGTATTTT. Residues: CSVGDRGLADTQYF.

V and J are TRBV4-1 and TRBJ2-3, with 11 positions matching TRBD2. This CDR3 has 18 residues. Germline CDR1 is MGHRA and CDR2 is YSYEKL. V lost 0 bases, J lost 0 bases, and 5 bases stayed unmatched. The CDR3 reads CASSQDQGLAASTDTQYF. DNA of the CDR3: TGCGCCAGCAGCCAAGACCAGGGACTAGCGGCTAGCACAGATACGCAGTATTTT.

The CDR3 is CASSLDSYGYTF. CDR3 bases: TGTGCCAGCAGCTTAGACAGTTATGGCTACACCTTC. The chain employs TRBV5-4 and TRBJ1-2; D is perhaps TRBD1 (5 bases). The V and J ends lost 2 bases and 5 bases respectively, with 7 bases between them. The CDR3 has 12 amino acids. In germline, CDR1 is SGHNT, CDR2 YYREEE (reference sequence).